Following are 6 T cell receptor beta chains from one sample sequenced in a study of glioma-infiltrating T cells. The iRepertoire nested amplicon-rescue multiplex PCR amplified TCR alpha and beta CDR3s from RNA. One entry per CDR3 protein, called by TCRdb with MiXCR from the multiplex PCR reads. The sample consists of about 200,000 distinct CDR3 sequences, 25% to 35% of them appearing once. Material for sequencing was glioma tissue, nonneoplastic brain tissue, or PBMCs (not recorded which). The receptors here all came from a human donor with low-grade glioma or glioblastoma, undergoing nonglioma brain surgery, or in good health (not recorded which).

This clonotype has a count of ten or more. The rearrangement joins TRBV6-1 to TRBJ1-2; no firm D call. Trimming removed 6 bases at V and 5 bases at J, with 22 bases between. The germline V gene has CDR1 MNHNS and CDR2 SASEGT. The CDR3 covers 16 residues. CDR3 region: CASSQGLGSAAYGYTF. DNA for the CDR3: TGTGCCAGCAGCCAAGGGTTGGGGTCCGCGGCGTATGGCTACACCTTC.

The V call is TRBV28, the J call TRBJ2-2, with D possibly being TRBD2 (5 bases). Germline CDR1 is MDHEN and CDR2 is SYDVKM. The V and J ends lost 3 bases and 1 base respectively, with 15 bases between them. The CDR3 sequence is 17 residues long. CDR3 bases: TGTGCCAGCAGTTTTATGGGAGACTACCGGAACACCGGGGAGCTGTTTTTT. Residues: CASSFMGDYRNTGELFF.

This clonotype was seen ten or more times. The V and J genes are TRBV20-1 and TRBJ2-3; D might be TRBD2 (5 bases). This CDR3 is 11 amino acids long. Trimming removed 3 bases from V and 4 bases from J, with 5 bases in between. CDR1 and CDR2 (germline): DFQATT, SNEGSKA (reference sequence). The CDR3: CSARRADTQYF. The CDR3 nucleotides read TGCAGTGCTAGGCGGGCAGATACGCAGTATTTT.

This clonotype has ten or more counts. DNA of the CDR3: TGTGCCAGCAGTTACTCGTTGTCTAGCGGGAGGAATGAGCAGTTCTTC. Its protein is CASSYSLSSGRNEQFF. The chain recombines TRBV6-5 with TRBJ2-1, with 11 bases lining up with TRBD2. The CDR3 has 16 residues. Germline lookup yields CDR1 MNHEY and CDR2 SVGAGI. Trimming at V came to 0 bases and at J to 7 bases, leaving 5 bases not matched to a gene.

At least ten counts were recorded for this clonotype. The J gene is TRBJ2-3, the V gene TRBV3-1, with 7 bases fitting TRBD1. Germline trimming cut 6 bases from V and 6 bases from J; bases unmatched to any gene: 6. The CDR3 is 13 amino acids. Per germline, CDR1 LGHDT and CDR2 YNNKEL (reference sequence). The CDR3 sequence: CASRPTGWDTQYF. The CDR3 DNA follows: TGTGCCAGCAGGCCGACAGGGTGGGATACGCAGTATTTT.

This clonotype was detected only a few times. This chain uses TRBV4-3 with TRBJ2-7, with 11 bases matching TRBD2. Germline assignment: CDR1 LGHNA and CDR2 YSLEER. V was pared by 1 base and J by 0 bases, with 5 bases of the junction left unmatched. CDR3 length: 17 residues. The CDR3 loop reads CASSQATLAGGSYEQYF. The CDR3 DNA is TGCGCCAGCAGCCAAGCAACGCTAGCGGGAGGCTCCTACGAGCAGTACTTC.